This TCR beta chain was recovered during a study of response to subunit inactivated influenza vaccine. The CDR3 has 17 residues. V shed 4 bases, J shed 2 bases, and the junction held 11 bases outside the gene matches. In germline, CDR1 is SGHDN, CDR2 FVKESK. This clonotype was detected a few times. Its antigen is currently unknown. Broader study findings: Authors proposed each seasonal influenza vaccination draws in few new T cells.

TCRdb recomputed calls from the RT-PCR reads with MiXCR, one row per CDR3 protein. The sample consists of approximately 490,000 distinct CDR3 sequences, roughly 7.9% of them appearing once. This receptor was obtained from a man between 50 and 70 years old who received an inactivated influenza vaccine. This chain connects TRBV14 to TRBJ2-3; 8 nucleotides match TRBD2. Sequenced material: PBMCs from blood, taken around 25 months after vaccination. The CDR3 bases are TGTGCCAGCAGCCGCGGTACTAGCGGATATTACACAGATACGCAGTATTTT. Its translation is CASSRGTSGYYTDTQYF.